This T cell receptor (beta chain) was sequenced for a study of shared clonotypes between healthy human individuals. CD4+ cells yielded CD45RA+ naive and CD45RA-negative memory subsets. From germline, CDR1 is SGHDT and CDR2 YYEEEE. V dropped 0 bases and J dropped 5; count of bases not matched to a gene: 6. This CDR3 contains 15 residues. Once extracted for a subset, genomic DNA was divided evenly among several immunoSEQ plates. Sorted-subset replicate PCR reactions were performed with approximately 0.2 ug DNA, corresponding to roughly 31,000 T cell genomes. Some clones are missing from TCRdb's copy, which holds only in-frame ones; the method was immunoSEQ multiplex PCR. Of around 1.1 million clones detected, more than 75% appear once; the ten largest clones hold roughly 0.62%.

The receptor was derived from a man aged 18-30 years in good health. Some clones in this sample may be carry-over from other donors' samples. The sample consisted of memory CD4+ T cells from PBMCs. Subset here: CD45RA-negative fraction. The rearrangement joins TRBV5-6 to TRBJ2-7; 9 bases are shared with TRBD1. CDR3 loop: CASSLAPTGGDEQYF. CDR3 coding DNA: TGTGCCAGCAGCTTGGCTCCGACAGGGGGAGACGAGCAGTACTTC.